This is a list of T cell receptor beta chains from one sample in a study of blood T cell repertoires in COVID-19. Sequenced by immunoSEQ multiplex PCR; TCRdb stores in-frame clones only, minus some. The sample gives about 250,000 clones, about 90% of which show up once; around 1.9% is in the top ten. The sample taken for sequencing was peripheral blood. The receptors were sampled from a woman aged 55-69 years with COVID-19, enrolled during active disease. Each CDR3 is given with its conserved first and last residue. Each record gives: clone size, J gene, V gene, D gene, CDR3 protein, CDR3 DNA. The D gene is left open where the match is weak. Expanded clones are given a class, and other clones once, few, many or no size at all.

-,TRBJ1-2,TRBV7-9,-,CASSLGGGYGYTF,TGTGCCAGCAGCTTGGGGGGTGGTTATGGCTACACCTTC
-,TRBJ1-3,TRBV10-3,TRBD1,CAISEGQGKTMGNTIYF,TGTGCCATCAGTGAGGGACAGGGGAAAACGATGGGAAACACCATATATTTT
few,TRBJ2-1,TRBV9,TRBD2,CASSVTTSGYNEQFF,TGTGCCAGCAGCGTCACCACTAGCGGGTACAATGAGCAGTTCTTC
-,TRBJ1-6,TRBV29-1,-,CSVGSGGNSPLHF,TGCAGCGTTGGGTCGGGGGGAAATTCACCCCTCCACTTT
-,TRBJ1-6,TRBV6-6,-,CASIRQGDSPLHF,TGTGCCAGCATCCGGCAGGGTGATTCACCCCTCCACTTT
-,TRBJ1-1,TRBV19,-,CASSTTGNTEAFF,TGTGCCAGTAGTACCACGGGGAACACTGAAGCTTTCTTT
-,TRBJ1-4,TRBV5-6,TRBD1,CASGSRGRGTNEKLFF,TGTGCCAGCGGCTCCAGGGGGCGAGGAACCAATGAAAAACTGTTTTTT
-,TRBJ1-1,TRBV19,-,CASSIFTEAFF,TGTGCCAGTAGTATCTTCACTGAAGCTTTCTTT
-,TRBJ1-3,TRBV5-1,-,CASRSAARNTIYF,TGCGCCAGCAGGTCAGCGGCCCGAAACACCATATATTTT
once,TRBJ2-4,TRBV7-9,TRBD1,CASSPRTGSRVRYF,TGTGCCAGCAGCCCGAGGACAGGGAGCCGCGTTCGATACTTC
-,TRBJ2-1,TRBV5-8,-,CASSLDPPGNEQFF,TGTGCCAGCAGCTTAGATCCCCCAGGGAATGAGCAGTTCTTC
once,TRBJ1-2,TRBV5-1,TRBD1,CASSSIRGHGYTF,TGCGCCAGCAGCTCCATCAGGGGGCATGGCTACACCTTC
-,TRBJ2-1,TRBV5-1,TRBD2,CASRSGLASYNEQFF,TGCGCCAGCAGAAGCGGACTAGCCTCCTACAATGAGCAGTTCTTC
-,TRBJ1-3,TRBV3-1/TRBV3-2,TRBD1,CASRRQGVSGNTIYF,TGTGCCAGCAGGCGACAGGGGGTCTCTGGAAACACCATATATTTT
-,TRBJ1-2,TRBV6-6,TRBD1,CASSDRGTALYGYTF,TGTGCCAGCAGTGACAGAGGGACAGCACTCTATGGCTACACCTTC
-,TRBJ1-4,TRBV19,-,CASSIGATNEKLFF,TGTGCCAGTAGTATAGGAGCAACTAATGAAAAACTGTTTTTT
-,TRBJ1-2,TRBV7-9,TRBD1,CASSLRDRENYGYTF,TGTGCCAGCAGCTTGCGGGACAGAGAGAACTATGGCTACACCTTC
-,TRBJ2-7,TRBV29-1,-,CSVERGGGSYEQYF,TGCAGCGTTGAAAGGGGAGGTGGCAGCTACGAGCAGTACTTC
-,TRBJ1-5,TRBV19,TRBD1,CASSSAGGSSQPQHF,TGTGCCAGTAGTTCTGCAGGGGGCTCCAGTCAGCCCCAGCATTTT
-,TRBJ2-5,TRBV3-1/TRBV3-2,TRBD2,CASSHRRGGTQETQYF,TGTGCCAGCAGCCACCGGCGGGGGGGAACCCAAGAGACCCAGTACTTC
-,TRBJ1-1,TRBV29-1,-,CSVFGGDTEAFF,TGCAGCGTTTTCGGGGGGGACACTGAAGCTTTCTTT
-,TRBJ1-6,TRBV5-4,-,CASSLESDNSPLHF,TGTGCCAGCAGCTTGGAGTCAGATAATTCACCCCTCCACTTT
once,TRBJ1-5,TRBV6-6,TRBD1,CASSYSTGKSNQPQHF,TGTGCCAGCAGTTACTCGACAGGGAAGAGCAATCAGCCCCAGCATTTT
-,TRBJ1-1,TRBV27,-,CASSLGPRGNTEAFF,TGTGCCAGCAGTTTGGGCCCCAGGGGGAACACTGAAGCTTTCTTT
-,TRBJ2-3,TRBV5-6,-,CASSLVPGSDTQYF,TGTGCCAGCAGCTTGGTTCCAGGGTCAGATACGCAGTATTTT
-,TRBJ1-2,TRBV5-1,-,CASSHASTETYGYTF,TGCGCCAGCAGCCACGCGTCGACAGAGACCTATGGCTACACCTTC
-,TRBJ1-5,TRBV6-6,TRBD1,CASLSGTVFSNQPQHF,TGTGCCAGCCTATCCGGGACAGTTTTTAGCAATCAGCCCCAGCATTTT
-,TRBJ1-4,TRBV9,-,CASIWGINEKLFF,TGTGCCAGCATCTGGGGCATTAATGAAAAACTGTTTTTT
-,TRBJ1-1,TRBV29-1,-,CSVDGPSHTEAFF,TGCAGCGTTGATGGGCCTTCTCACACTGAAGCTTTCTTT
few,TRBJ1-6,TRBV3-1/TRBV3-2,-,CASSQDFGQLYNSPLHF,TGTGCCAGCAGCCAAGATTTCGGACAGCTTTATAATTCACCCCTCCACTTT
-,TRBJ1-5,TRBV28,-,CASSLSIRYNQPQHF,TGTGCCAGCAGTTTATCCATCAGATACAATCAGCCCCAGCATTTT
-,TRBJ2-3,TRBV11-3,TRBD1,CASSSNTGDPDTQYF,TGTGCCAGCAGCTCAAACACAGGGGACCCAGATACGCAGTATTTT
-,TRBJ1-3,TRBV3-1/TRBV3-2,TRBD1,CASSHPGTGGTLHGNTIYF,TGTGCCAGCAGCCATCCCGGGACAGGGGGCACCCTGCACGGAAACACCATATATTTT
once,TRBJ1-4,TRBV9,-,CASSVHQNEKLFF,TGTGCCAGCAGCGTACACCAGAATGAAAAACTGTTTTTT
once,TRBJ2-7,TRBV5-1,-,CASSLEGGDYEQYF,TGCGCCAGCAGCTTGGAAGGAGGGGACTACGAGCAGTACTTC
-,TRBJ1-3,TRBV2,-,CASMGGSSGNTIYF,TGTGCCAGCATGGGGGGGTCCTCCGGAAACACCATATATTTT
-,TRBJ2-5,TRBV3-1/TRBV3-2,-,CASSQGSRGWETQYF,TGTGCCAGCAGCCAAGGGAGCAGGGGTTGGGAGACCCAGTACTTC
-,TRBJ1-3,TRBV4-2,-,CASSQGQRSGNTIYF,TGTGCCAGCAGCCAAGGACAGCGCTCTGGAAACACCATATATTTT
few,TRBJ1-1,TRBV7-9,-,CASSLVPSEAFF,TGTGCCAGCAGCTTAGTCCCATCTGAAGCTTTCTTT
-,TRBJ2-1,TRBV7-9,TRBD2,CASSFGASGLNEQFF,TGTGCCAGCAGCTTTGGCGCTAGCGGGTTAAATGAGCAGTTCTTC
-,TRBJ2-2,TRBV5-6,TRBD1,CASSFRTGGTNTGELFF,TGTGCCAGCAGTTTTAGGACAGGGGGTACGAACACCGGGGAGCTGTTTTTT
-,TRBJ1-2,TRBV4-2,-,CASSQGDNGYTF,TGTGCCAGCAGCCAAGGAGACAATGGCTACACCTTC
-,TRBJ2-3,TRBV19,TRBD2,CASSIVAGGSDTQYF,TGTGCCAGTAGTATCGTAGCGGGGGGGTCAGATACGCAGTATTTT
-,TRBJ2-7,TRBV10-3,-,CAISTGGGNEQYF,TGTGCCATCAGTACGGGAGGGGGCAACGAGCAGTACTTC
-,TRBJ2-3,TRBV19,-,CASRRQGMADTQYF,TGTGCCAGTCGTAGGCAGGGGATGGCGGATACGCAGTATTTT
-,TRBJ1-2,TRBV5-1,TRBD1,CASSPSDRVKGGYTF,TGCGCCAGCAGCCCTTCGGACAGGGTTAAGGGTGGCTACACCTTC
-,TRBJ1-1,TRBV6-1,-,CASSEAGGNTEAFF,TGTGCCAGCAGTGAAGCAGGAGGGAACACTGAAGCTTTCTTT
-,TRBJ2-7,TRBV7-2,-,CASSPSYEQYF,TGTGCCAGCAGCCCATCCTACGAGCAGTACTTC
-,TRBJ1-2,TRBV2,-,CASSAGRGFNYGYTF,TGTGCCAGCAGCGCTGGACGGGGATTTAACTATGGCTACACCTTC
-,TRBJ1-1,TRBV4-2,-,CASSRNDRLNTEAFF,TGTGCCAGCAGCCGGAATGACAGACTGAACACTGAAGCTTTCTTT
-,TRBJ2-3,TRBV7-2,TRBD2,CASSLQGAGTSALGTQYF,TGTGCCAGCAGCTTACAGGGGGCCGGGACTAGCGCCCTCGGGACGCAGTATTTT
-,TRBJ2-1,TRBV5-1,-,CASMEQGSLGGEQFF,TGCGCCAGCATGGAGCAGGGTTCGTTAGGCGGTGAGCAGTTCTTC
-,TRBJ2-7,TRBV5-8,TRBD1,CASSRSGTGSPTYEQYF,TGTGCCAGCAGCAGATCCGGGACAGGGAGTCCGACCTACGAGCAGTACTTC
-,TRBJ2-7,TRBV19,TRBD1,CASSITGDTSEQYF,TGTGCCAGTAGTATAACAGGGGATACCTCCGAGCAGTACTTC
few,TRBJ1-5,TRBV7-2,-,CASSPIGGGNQPQHF,TGTGCCAGCAGCCCCATTGGGGGCGGCAATCAGCCCCAGCATTTT
-,TRBJ2-1,TRBV5-1,-,CASSRGGELMGDEQFF,TGCGCCAGCAGCCGGGGCGGGGAACTCATGGGCGATGAGCAGTTCTTC
once,TRBJ2-5,TRBV5-1,TRBD1,CASSLMGTGGLETQYF,TGCGCCAGCAGCTTGATGGGGACAGGGGGCTTGGAGACCCAGTACTTC
-,TRBJ1-2,TRBV9,TRBD1,CASSPGTDRARAGYTF,TGTGCCAGCAGCCCAGGAACGGACAGGGCTCGAGCTGGCTACACCTTC